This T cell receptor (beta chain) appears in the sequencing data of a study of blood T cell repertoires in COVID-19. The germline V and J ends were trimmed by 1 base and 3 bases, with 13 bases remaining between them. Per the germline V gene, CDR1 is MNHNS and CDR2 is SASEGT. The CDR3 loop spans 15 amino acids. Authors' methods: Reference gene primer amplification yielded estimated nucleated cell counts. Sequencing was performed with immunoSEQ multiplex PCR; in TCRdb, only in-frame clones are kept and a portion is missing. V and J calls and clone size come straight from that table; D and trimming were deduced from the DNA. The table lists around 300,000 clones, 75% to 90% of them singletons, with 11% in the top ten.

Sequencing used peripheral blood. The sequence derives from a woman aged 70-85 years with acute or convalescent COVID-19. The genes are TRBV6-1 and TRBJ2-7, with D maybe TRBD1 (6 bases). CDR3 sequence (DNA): TGTGCCAGCAGTGAAGGTCGTCCAGGGGACTACGAGCAGTACTTC. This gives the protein CASSEGRPGDYEQYF.